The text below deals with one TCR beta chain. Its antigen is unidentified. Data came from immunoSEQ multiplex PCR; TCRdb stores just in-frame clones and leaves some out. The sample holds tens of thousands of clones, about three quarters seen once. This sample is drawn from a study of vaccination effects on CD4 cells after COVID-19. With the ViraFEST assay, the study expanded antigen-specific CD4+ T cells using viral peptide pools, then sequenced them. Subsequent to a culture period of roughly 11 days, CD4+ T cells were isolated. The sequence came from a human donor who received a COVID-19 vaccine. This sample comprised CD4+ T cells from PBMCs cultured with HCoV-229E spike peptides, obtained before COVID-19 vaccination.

The CDR3 is CATNSGANVLTF. The CDR3 region has the DNA TGTGCCACCAATTCTGGGGCCAACGTCCTGACTTTC. V gene TRBV10-3 combines with J gene TRBJ2-6; D gene unclear. Germline CDR1 ENHRY, CDR2 SYGVKD. V lost 10 bases, J lost 1 base, and 5 bases lay in between. There are 12 residues in the CDR3.